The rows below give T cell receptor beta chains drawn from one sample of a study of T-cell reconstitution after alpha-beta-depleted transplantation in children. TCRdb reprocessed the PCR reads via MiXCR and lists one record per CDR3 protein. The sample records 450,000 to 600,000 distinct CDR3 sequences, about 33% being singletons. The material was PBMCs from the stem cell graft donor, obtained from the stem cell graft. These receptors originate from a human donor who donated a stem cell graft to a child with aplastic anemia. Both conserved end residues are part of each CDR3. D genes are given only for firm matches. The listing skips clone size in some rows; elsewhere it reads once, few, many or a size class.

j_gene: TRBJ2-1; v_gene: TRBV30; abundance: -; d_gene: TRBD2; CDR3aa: CAWKGLAAVNEQFF; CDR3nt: TGTGCCTGGAAGGGACTAGCGGCGGTCAATGAGCAGTTCTTC
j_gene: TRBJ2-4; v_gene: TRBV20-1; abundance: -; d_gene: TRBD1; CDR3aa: CSARVTGAKNIQYF; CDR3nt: TGCAGTGCTAGGGTGACAGGGGCCAAAAACATTCAGTACTTC
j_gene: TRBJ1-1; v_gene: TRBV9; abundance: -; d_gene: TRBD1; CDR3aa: CASSVVQGANTEAFF; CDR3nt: TGTGCCAGCAGCGTAGTACAGGGGGCGAACACTGAAGCTTTCTTT
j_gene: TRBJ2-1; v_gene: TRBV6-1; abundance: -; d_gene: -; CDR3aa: CASSPLVVSYNEQFF; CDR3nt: TGTGCCAGCAGTCCCTTGGTAGTCTCCTACAATGAGCAGTTCTTC
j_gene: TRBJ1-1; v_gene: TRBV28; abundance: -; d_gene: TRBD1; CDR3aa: CASSLGQAQNTEAFF; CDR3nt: TGTGCCAGCAGTCTAGGACAGGCCCAGAACACTGAAGCTTTCTTT
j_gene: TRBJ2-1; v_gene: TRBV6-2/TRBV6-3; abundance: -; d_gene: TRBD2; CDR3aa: CASSYRTSGTLWDEQFF; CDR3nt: TGTGCCAGCAGTTACAGAACTAGCGGGACCCTTTGGGATGAGCAGTTCTTC
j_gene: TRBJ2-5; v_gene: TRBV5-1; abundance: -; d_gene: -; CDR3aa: CASSPRGGAGETQYF; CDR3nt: TGCGCCAGCAGTCCCAGGGGGGGCGCGGGAGAGACCCAGTACTTC
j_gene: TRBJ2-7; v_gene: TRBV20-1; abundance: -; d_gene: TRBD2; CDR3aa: CSASWTSGRREEQYF; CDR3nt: TGCAGTGCTTCATGGACTAGCGGGAGGAGGGAGGAGCAGTACTTC
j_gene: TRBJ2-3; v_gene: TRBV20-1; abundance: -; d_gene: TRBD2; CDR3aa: CSAISGSGSRTDTQYF; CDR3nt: TGCAGTGCCATCTCAGGTAGCGGGAGCCGGACAGATACGCAGTATTTT
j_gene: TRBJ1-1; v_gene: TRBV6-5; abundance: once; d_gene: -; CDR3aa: CASSYSYRVGNTEAFF; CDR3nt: TGTGCCAGCAGTTACTCGTACAGGGTTGGGAACACTGAAGCTTTCTTT
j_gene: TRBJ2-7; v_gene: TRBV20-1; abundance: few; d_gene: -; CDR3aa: CRAGRGYEQYF; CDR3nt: TGCAGGGCGGGCAGGGGCTACGAGCAGTACTTC
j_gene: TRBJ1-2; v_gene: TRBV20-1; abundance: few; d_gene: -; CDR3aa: CSAREIDGPQGGYTF; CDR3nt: TGCAGTGCTAGAGAGATAGATGGGCCGCAGGGTGGCTACACCTTC
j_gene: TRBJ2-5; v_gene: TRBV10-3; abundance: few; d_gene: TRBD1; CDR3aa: CAIRSGTGYPAKETQYF; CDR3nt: TGTGCCATCAGATCAGGGACAGGGTACCCGGCCAAAGAGACCCAGTACTTC
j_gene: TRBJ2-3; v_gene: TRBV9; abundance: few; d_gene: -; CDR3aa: CASSVDHTDTQYF; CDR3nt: TGTGCCAGCAGCGTAGACCACACAGATACGCAGTATTTT
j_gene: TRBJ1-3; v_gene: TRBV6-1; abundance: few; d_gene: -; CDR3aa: CASSELASLNTIYF; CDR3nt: TGTGCCAGCAGTGAACTAGCGTCGTTGAACACCATATATTTT
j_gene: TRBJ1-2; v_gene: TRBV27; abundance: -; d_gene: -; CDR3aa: CASSLKGANYGYTF; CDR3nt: TGTGCCAGCAGTTTGAAAGGTGCAAACTATGGCTACACCTTC
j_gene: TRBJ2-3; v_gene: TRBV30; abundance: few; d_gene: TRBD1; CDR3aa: CAWSGRGPTPSTDTQYF; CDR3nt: TGTGCCTGGAGTGGCAGGGGGCCGACGCCTAGCACAGATACGCAGTATTTT
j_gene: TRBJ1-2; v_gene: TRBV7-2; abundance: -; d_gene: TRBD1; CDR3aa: CASSSRTGEGGYTF; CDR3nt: TGTGCCAGCAGCTCTCGGACAGGGGAAGGGGGCTACACCTTC
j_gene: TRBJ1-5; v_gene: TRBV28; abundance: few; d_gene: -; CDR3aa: CASSPRRGAQHF; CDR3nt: TGTGCCAGCAGCCCCCGAAGAGGAGCCCAGCATTTT
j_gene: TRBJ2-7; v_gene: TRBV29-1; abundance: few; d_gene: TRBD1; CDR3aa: CSAEFRSGGYEQYF; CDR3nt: TGCAGCGCCGAATTCAGGTCAGGGGGCTACGAGCAGTACTTC
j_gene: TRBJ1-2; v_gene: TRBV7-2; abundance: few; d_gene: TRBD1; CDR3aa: CASSFKAGGRGYTF; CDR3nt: TGTGCCAGCAGCTTTAAGGCAGGGGGCCGGGGCTACACCTTC
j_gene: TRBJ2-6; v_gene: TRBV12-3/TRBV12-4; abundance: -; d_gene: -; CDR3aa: CASSSAGVGANVLTF; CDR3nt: TGTGCCAGCAGTTCCGCTGGGGTCGGGGCCAACGTCCTGACTTTC
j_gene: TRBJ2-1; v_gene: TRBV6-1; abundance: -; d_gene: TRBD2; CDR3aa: CASLKRERYNEQFF; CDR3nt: TGTGCCAGCCTAAAGCGGGAGCGATACAATGAGCAGTTCTTC
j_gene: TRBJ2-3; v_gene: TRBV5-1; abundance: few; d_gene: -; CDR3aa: CASAGSRSTDTQYF; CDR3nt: TGCGCCAGCGCCGGCTCGCGTAGCACAGATACGCAGTATTTT
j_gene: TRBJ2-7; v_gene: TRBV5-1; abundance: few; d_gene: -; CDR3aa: CASSLAGYSAETYEQYF; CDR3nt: TGCGCCAGCAGCTTGGCGGGGTATTCGGCGGAAACCTACGAGCAGTACTTC
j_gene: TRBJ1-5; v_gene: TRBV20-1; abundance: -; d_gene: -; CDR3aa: CSARLGGLDQPQHF; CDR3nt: TGCAGTGCTAGATTAGGGGGGCTGGATCAGCCCCAGCATTTT
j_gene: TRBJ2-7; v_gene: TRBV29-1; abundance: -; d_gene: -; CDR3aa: CSVFLQGYEQYF; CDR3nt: TGCAGCGTTTTCTTACAGGGCTACGAGCAGTACTTC
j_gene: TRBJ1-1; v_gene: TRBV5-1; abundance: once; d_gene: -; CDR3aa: CASSLARERANTEAFF; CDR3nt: TGCGCCAGCAGCTTGGCCCGGGAACGAGCGAACACTGAAGCTTTCTTT
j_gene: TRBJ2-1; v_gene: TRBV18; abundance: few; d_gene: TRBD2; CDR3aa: CASSPRAGVMDNEQFF; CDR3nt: TGTGCCAGCTCACCAAGGGCGGGAGTTATGGACAATGAGCAGTTCTTC
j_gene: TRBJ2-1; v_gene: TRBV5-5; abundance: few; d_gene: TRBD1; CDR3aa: CASSSGTGGDEQFF; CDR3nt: TGTGCCAGCAGCTCCGGGACAGGGGGCGATGAGCAGTTCTTC
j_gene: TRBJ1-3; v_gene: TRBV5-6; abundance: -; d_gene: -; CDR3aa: CASSFDPSTGNTIYF; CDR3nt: TGTGCCAGCAGCTTTGACCCTTCCACTGGAAACACCATATATTTT
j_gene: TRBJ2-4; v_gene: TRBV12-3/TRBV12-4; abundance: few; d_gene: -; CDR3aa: CASSSPRGVGAAKNIQYF; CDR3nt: TGTGCCAGCAGTTCCCCCCGGGGCGTGGGGGCGGCCAAAAACATTCAGTACTTC
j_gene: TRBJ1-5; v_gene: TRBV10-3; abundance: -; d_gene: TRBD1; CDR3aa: CAISDSETGVQPQHF; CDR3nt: TGTGCCATCTCTGATAGCGAGACAGGGGTTCAGCCCCAGCATTTT
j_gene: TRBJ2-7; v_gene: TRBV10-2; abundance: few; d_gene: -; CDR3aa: CATRGSGWDSYEQYF; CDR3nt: TGCGCCACTAGGGGGTCAGGGTGGGACTCCTACGAGCAGTACTTC
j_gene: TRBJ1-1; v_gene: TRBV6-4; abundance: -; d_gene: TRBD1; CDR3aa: CASSGRHRGLMDTEAFF; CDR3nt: TGTGCCAGCAGCGGTAGGCACAGGGGGCTTATGGACACTGAAGCTTTCTTT
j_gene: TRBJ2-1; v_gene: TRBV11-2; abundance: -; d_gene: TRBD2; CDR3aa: CASSSWIKLAGVVNEQFF; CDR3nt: TGTGCCAGCAGCTCATGGATCAAACTAGCGGGAGTGGTCAATGAGCAGTTCTTC
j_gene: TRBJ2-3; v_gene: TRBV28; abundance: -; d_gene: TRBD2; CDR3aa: CASSRSGRATDTQYF; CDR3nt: TGTGCCAGCAGTCGTAGCGGGAGGGCCACAGATACGCAGTATTTT
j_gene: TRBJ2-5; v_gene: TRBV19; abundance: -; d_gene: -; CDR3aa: CASSPGRGWETQYF; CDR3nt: TGTGCCAGTAGTCCGGGCAGGGGCTGGGAGACCCAGTACTTC
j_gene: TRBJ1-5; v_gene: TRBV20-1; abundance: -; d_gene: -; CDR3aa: CSAREEGLNNQPQHF; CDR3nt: TGCAGTGCTAGAGAAGAGGGACTGAACAATCAGCCCCAGCATTTT
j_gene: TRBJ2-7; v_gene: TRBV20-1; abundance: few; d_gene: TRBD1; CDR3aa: CSAHARTGKYEQYF; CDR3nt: TGCAGTGCTCACGCGCGGACAGGGAAATACGAGCAGTACTTC
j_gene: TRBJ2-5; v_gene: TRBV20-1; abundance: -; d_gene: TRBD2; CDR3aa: CSAKTSGPYQETQYF; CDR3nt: TGCAGTGCAAAAACTAGCGGGCCGTACCAAGAGACCCAGTACTTC
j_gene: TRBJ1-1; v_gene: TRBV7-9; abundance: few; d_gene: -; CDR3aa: CASRPSHSLMNTEAFF; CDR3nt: TGTGCCAGCAGGCCTAGCCACAGTCTCATGAACACTGAAGCTTTCTTT
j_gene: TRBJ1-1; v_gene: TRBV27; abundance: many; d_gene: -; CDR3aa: CASSLRGSNTEAFF; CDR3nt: TGTGCCAGCAGTTTAAGGGGAAGTAATACTGAAGCTTTCTTT
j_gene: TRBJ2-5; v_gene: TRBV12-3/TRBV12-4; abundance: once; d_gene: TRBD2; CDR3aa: CASTLNAASGTETQYF; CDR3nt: TGTGCCAGCACCCTCAATGCGGCTAGCGGGACGGAGACCCAGTACTTC
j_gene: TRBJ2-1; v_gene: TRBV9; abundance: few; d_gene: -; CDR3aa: CASSVDASSYNEQFF; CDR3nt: TGTGCCAGCAGCGTAGACGCTAGCTCCTACAATGAGCAGTTCTTC
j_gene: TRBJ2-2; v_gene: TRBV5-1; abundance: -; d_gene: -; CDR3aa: CASSSLLGGTGELFF; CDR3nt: TGCGCCAGCAGTTCGCTGCTAGGTGGCACCGGGGAGCTGTTTTTT
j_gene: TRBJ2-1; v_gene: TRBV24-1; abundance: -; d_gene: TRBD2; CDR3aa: CATSDFQLGASGIFYNEQFF; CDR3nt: TGTGCCACCAGTGATTTCCAATTGGGGGCTAGCGGGATTTTCTACAATGAGCAGTTCTTC
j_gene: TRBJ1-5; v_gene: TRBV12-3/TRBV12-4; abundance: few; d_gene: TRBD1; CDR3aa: CASTPGQGRIQPQHF; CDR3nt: TGTGCCAGCACCCCGGGACAGGGGAGGATTCAGCCCCAGCATTTT
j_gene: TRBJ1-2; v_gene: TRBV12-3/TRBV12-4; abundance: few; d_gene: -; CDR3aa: CASSAGIYGYTF; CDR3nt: TGTGCCAGCAGTGCAGGGATCTATGGCTACACCTTC
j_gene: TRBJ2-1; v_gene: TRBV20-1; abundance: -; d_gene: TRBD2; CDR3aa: CSARTGGPTDEQFF; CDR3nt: TGCAGTGCTAGGACGGGAGGACCAACCGATGAGCAGTTCTTC
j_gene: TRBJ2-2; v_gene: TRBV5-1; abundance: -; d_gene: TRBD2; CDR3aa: CASSLGGLAGPTGELFF; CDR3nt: TGCGCCAGCAGCTTGGGTGGCCTAGCGGGACCGACCGGGGAGCTGTTTTTT
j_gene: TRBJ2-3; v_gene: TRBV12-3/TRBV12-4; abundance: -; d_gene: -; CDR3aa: CASSPATPASGTDTQYF; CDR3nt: TGTGCCAGCAGTCCAGCTACCCCGGCTAGCGGCACAGATACGCAGTATTTT
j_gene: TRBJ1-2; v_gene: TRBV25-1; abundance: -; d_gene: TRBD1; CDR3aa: CASSDGGQAGGYTF; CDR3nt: TGTGCCAGCAGTGACGGTGGACAGGCCGGGGGCTACACCTTC
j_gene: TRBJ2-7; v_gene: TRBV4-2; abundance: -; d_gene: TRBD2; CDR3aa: CASRRTSGNYEQYF; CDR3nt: TGTGCCAGCAGGCGGACTAGCGGGAACTACGAGCAGTACTTC
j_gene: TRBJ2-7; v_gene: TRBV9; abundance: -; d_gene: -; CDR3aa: CASSIAPGVAYEQYF; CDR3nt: TGTGCCAGCAGCATAGCCCCAGGGGTGGCGTACGAGCAGTACTTC
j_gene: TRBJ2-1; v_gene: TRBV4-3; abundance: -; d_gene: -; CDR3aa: CASSQEPGSEQFF; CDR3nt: TGCGCCAGCAGCCAAGAACCAGGGAGTGAGCAGTTCTTC